The 2 T cell receptor beta chains in this list originate from one sample, sequenced in a study of early T cells in non-severe SARS-CoV-2 infection. TCRdb reprocessed the 5' RACE reads with MiXCR, giving one entry per CDR3 protein. This table has more than 65,000 distinct CDR3 sequences, about an eighth appearing once. Sequencing was performed on whole blood, taken at baseline. The receptors were sampled from an adult who was a healthcare worker with PCR-confirmed SARS-CoV-2 infection or an uninfected control (not recorded which).

This clonotype was counted at least ten times. The gene calls are TRBV20-1 and TRBJ1-2; no reliable D call. Germline CDR1 DFQATT, CDR2 SNEGSKA (reference sequence). V was clipped by 2 bases and J by 0 bases, with 16 bases between them. The CDR3 loop spans 16 amino acids. CDR3 DNA sequence: TGCAGTGCTAGATTTGCGTTTATCTCGTCTAACTATGGCTACACCTTC. It is translated as CSARFAFISSNYGYTF.

The chain carries TRBV6-5 and TRBJ1-1; 9 bases are a match to TRBD1. CDR1 is MNHEY, CDR2 SVGAGI, per germline. V gave up 6 bases and J gave up 3 bases; unmatched junction bases: 8. The CDR3 runs to 15 residues. In DNA, the CDR3 is TGTGCCAGCAGCAACAGGGGGCTAGGGGACACTGAAGCTTTCTTT. Translation gives CASSNRGLGDTEAFF.